This entry describes one T cell receptor (beta chain). Its antigen remains unidentified. CDR3 size: 16 residues. Germline V gene lookup returns CDR1 SEHNR and CDR2 FQNEAQ (reference sequence). V lost 5 bases, J lost 5 bases, and 8 bases stayed unmatched. The sorting of naive CD8 T cells used the CD8+CD4-CCR7+CD45RA+ phenotype. The data stem from a study of molecular identifiers for immune sequencing clone quantification. Study as a whole: Naive CD8 RNA (around 20,000 or 100,000 cells) was divided into five aliquots, with four sequenced.

Generation of bulk TCR libraries relied on previously described methods and listed TCR primers. Via MiXCR, TCRdb re-called the PCR reads, giving one row per CDR3 protein. Among hundreds of thousands of distinct CDR3 sequences listed, about 25% were seen once. Broader study findings: Clonotypes topping 20 RNA copies carried over 97% of effector molecules but under 1% of naive ones.

Input material: naive CD8+ T cells from blood, with Jurkat cell RNA spiked in. Subset described: FACS-sorted CD8+CD4-CCR7+CD45RA+ naive T cells. The TCR originated in a human donor in good health. Some libraries in this study had Jurkat cell RNA spiked in. V usage is TRBV7-9 and J usage is TRBJ2-3; 12 bases are a match to TRBD2. CDR3 sequence reads: CASSPRTSGIVDTQYF. As DNA, the CDR3 is TGTGCCAGCAGCCCAAGGACTAGCGGGATAGTAGATACGCAGTATTTT.